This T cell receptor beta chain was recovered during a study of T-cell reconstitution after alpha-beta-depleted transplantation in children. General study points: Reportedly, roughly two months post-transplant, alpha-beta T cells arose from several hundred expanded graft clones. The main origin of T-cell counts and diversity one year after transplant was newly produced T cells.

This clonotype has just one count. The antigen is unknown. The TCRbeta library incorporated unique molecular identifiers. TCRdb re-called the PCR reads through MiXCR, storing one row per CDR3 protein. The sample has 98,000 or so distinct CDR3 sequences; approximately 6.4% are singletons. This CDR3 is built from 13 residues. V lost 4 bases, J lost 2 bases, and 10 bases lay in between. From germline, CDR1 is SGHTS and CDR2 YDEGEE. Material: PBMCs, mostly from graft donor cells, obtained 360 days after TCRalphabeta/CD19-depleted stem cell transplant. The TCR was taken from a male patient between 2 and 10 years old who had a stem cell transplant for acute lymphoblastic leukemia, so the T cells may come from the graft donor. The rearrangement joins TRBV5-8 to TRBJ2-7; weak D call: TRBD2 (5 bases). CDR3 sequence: CASSPGITYEQYF. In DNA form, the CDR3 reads TGTGCCAGCAGCCCCGGGATCACCTACGAGCAGTACTTC.